These 20 T cell receptor beta chains share one sample of origin, sequenced in a study of beta chain features in type 1 diabetes. The authors reverse transcribed all of the isolated RNA, so sequencing captured expressed TCRB transcripts. Generated by immunoSEQ multiplex PCR, the TCRdb table keeps only in-frame clones and is missing some. The data show 850,000 to 900,000 clones, with roughly a sixth seen just once and about 0.025% held by the top ten. Sequenced sample: naive CD4+ T cells from blood. These receptors came from a woman aged 18-29 years in good health.

The chain uses TRBV7-8 and TRBJ1-5, with no clear D. The length of the CDR3 is 15 residues. Germline V gene lookup returns CDR1 SGHVS and CDR2 FQNEAQ. V lost 5 bases and J 9 bases, leaving 20 bases between the germline ends. As DNA, the CDR3 is TGTGCCAGCAGCATGGCAAAGGACCGCTATCGGCCCCAGCATTTT. Translation gives CASSMAKDRYRPQHF. Combining the CDR3 with reference TRBV7-8 and TRBJ1-5 gives the whole variable domain GAGVSQSPRYKVAKRGQDVALRCDPISGHVSLFWYQQALGQGPEFLTYFQNEAQLDKSGLPSDRFFAERPEGSVSTLKIQRTQQEDSAVYLCASSMAKDRYRPQHFGDGTRLSIL.

J is TRBJ2-3 and V is TRBV13, with 7 bases that match TRBD2. Germline-derived CDR1 and CDR2 are PRHDT and FYEKMQ (reference sequence). The CDR3 is made up of 18 amino acids. With 5 bases clipped from V and 0 bases from J, the junction kept 14 bases outside the gene matches. DNA for the CDR3: TGTGCCAGCAGCCCCACCGTGGTCCGGGAGGAAAGCACAGATACGCAGTATTTT. Its protein is CASSPTVVREESTDTQYF.

In this sample, this clone turned up a few times. This chain joins TRBV15 and TRBJ1-6; D is unclear. CDR3 length: 15 residues. CDR1 LNHNV and CDR2 YYDKDF come from the germline V gene (reference sequence). The V end was cut by 0 bases, the J end by 8 bases, with 11 bases between. The CDR3 DNA sequence: TGTGCCACCAGCAGAGATACAGTGAGAGATTCACCCCTCCACTTT. This sequence encodes CATSRDTVRDSPLHF.

This clone was seen a few times. The rearrangement links TRBV10-3 to TRBJ1-3; D unresolved. V gave up 1 base and J gave up 4 bases, with 8 bases separating them. CDR3 length: 14 amino acids. Germline CDR1 ENHRY, CDR2 SYGVKD. The CDR3 sequence: CAISEFSTGNTIYF. CDR3 DNA: TGTGCCATCAGTGAGTTTTCGACGGGAAACACCATATATTTT.

The chain couples TRBV7-3 to TRBJ2-1; a weak D match, TRBD2 (5 bases). Germline CDR1 SGHTA, CDR2 FQGTGA. V dropped 2 bases and J dropped 6 bases, with 8 bases sitting between them. The CDR3 runs 13 residues. The chain's CDR3 is CASSLSSGNEQFF. CDR3 coding DNA: TGTGCCAGCAGCTTATCCAGCGGCAATGAGCAGTTCTTC. Full variable domain (rest looked up from reference TRBV7-3 and TRBJ2-1): GAGVSQTPSNKVTEKGKYVELRCDPISGHTALYWYRQSLGQGPEFLIYFQGTGAADDSGLPNDRFFAVRPEGSVSTLKIQRTERGDSAVYLCASSLSSGNEQFFGPGTRLTVL.

This chain uses TRBV2 with TRBJ2-3, with D perhaps matching TRBD1 or TRBD2 (5 bases each). Germline V CDR1 and CDR2: SNHLY, FYNNEI. V was pared by 10 bases and J by 1 base, with 18 bases between. The CDR3 sequence is 15 residues long. The DNA of the CDR3 is TGTGCCACCTCGCAGGCAGGGACCCGCACAGATACGCAGTATTTT. Translating gives CATSQAGTRTDTQYF.

V and J are TRBV6-5 and TRBJ2-1, with 7 bases aligning to TRBD2. J gave up 7 bases and V 6 bases, and 3 bases lay outside the gene matches. The CDR3 contains 12 residues. Per the germline V gene, CDR1 is MNHEY and CDR2 is SVGAGI. The chain's CDR3 is CASSRTRNEQFF. CDR3 nucleotide sequence: TGTGCCAGCAGCCGGACTAGAAATGAGCAGTTCTTC.

This clone was recorded a few times. The rearrangement uses TRBV7-9 and TRBJ1-4; D call uncertain. The V end was cut by 1 base, the J end by 3 bases, with 12 bases between. This CDR3 has 16 residues. CDR1 SEHNR and CDR2 FQNEAQ come from the germline V gene (reference sequence). CDR3 DNA sequence: TGTGCCAGCAGCTTAGGGGGTCAGGTGGCTAATGAAAAACTGTTTTTT. Translating it yields CASSLGGQVANEKLFF. Looking up the rest from reference TRBV7-9 and TRBJ1-4 gives the full variable domain: DTGVSQNPRHKITKRGQNVTFRCDPISEHNRLYWYRQTLGQGPEFLTYFQNEAQLEKSRLLSDRFSAERPKGSFSTLEIQRTEQGDSAMYLCASSLGGQVANEKLFFGSGTQLSVL.

The J gene is TRBJ1-4, the V gene TRBV15; weak D call: TRBD1 (6 bases). The CDR3 totals 15 residues. Trimming cost V 5 bases and J 5 bases, with 15 bases left between them. Germline lookup yields CDR1 LNHNV and CDR2 YYDKDF (reference sequence). In DNA form, the CDR3 reads TGTGCCACCAGCCAGAACAGGGCGGGGAATGAAAAACTGTTTTTT. It translates to CATSQNRAGNEKLFF.

The chain carries TRBV2 and TRBJ2-5; D gene unclear. V lost 1 base and J lost 0, with 9 bases in between. Germline CDR1 is SNHLY and CDR2 is FYNNEI. The CDR3 extends over 15 amino acids. DNA for the CDR3: TGTGCCAGCAGTGAAGGGAAGATAAACCAAGAGACCCAGTACTTC. This codes for CASSEGKINQETQYF.

V usage is TRBV7-2 and J usage is TRBJ2-1, with D possibly matching TRBD2 (6 bases). The CDR3 covers 13 residues. The germline V and J ends were trimmed by 4 bases and 7 bases, with 11 bases remaining between them. Germline CDR1 reads SGHTA; CDR2 reads FQGNSA. CDR3 in amino acids: CASSWRAVNEQFF. CDR3 sequence (DNA): TGTGCCAGCAGCTGGAGGGCGGTGAATGAGCAGTTCTTC.

The genes are TRBV29-1 and TRBJ1-1, with a tentative D call TRBD1 (6 bases). CDR1 SQVTM and CDR2 ANQGSEA come from the germline V gene. V lost 7 bases, J lost 4 bases, and 13 bases lay in between. The CDR3 sequence is 12 residues long. The chain's CDR3 is CSGKQGGTEAFF. The CDR3 bases are TGCAGCGGGAAACAGGGCGGCACTGAAGCTTTCTTT.

This clone was counted between two and nine times. The V call is TRBV5-6, the J call TRBJ2-1; 8 nucleotides align to TRBD1. This CDR3 has 12 residues. Germline loops: CDR1 SGHDT, CDR2 YYEEEE. V lost 3 bases, J lost 15 bases, and 8 bases stayed unmatched. The CDR3 nucleotides read TGTGCCAGCAGCTGGGGACAGGTGGAAAGGTTCTTC. Translating it yields CASSWGQVERFF.

The V call is TRBV4-2, the J call TRBJ2-7; D is possibly TRBD1 or TRBD2 (6 bases each). This CDR3 is 16 amino acids long. Germline CDR1 is LGHNA and CDR2 is YNFKEQ. V was trimmed by 0 bases and J by 2 bases, leaving 14 bases between them. The CDR3 sequence is CASSQDWGANTYEQYF. Written as DNA, the CDR3 is TGTGCCAGCAGCCAAGATTGGGGGGCAAACACCTACGAGCAGTACTTC.

This chain uses TRBV6-5 with TRBJ2-2; D is perhaps TRBD1 (7 bases). Germline V gene data show CDR1 as MNHEY and CDR2 as SVGAGI. This CDR3 is 14 amino acids long. V was shortened by 4 bases and J by 6 bases, with 12 bases between the two germline ends. The CDR3 here is CASSSQGGPGELFF. In DNA, the CDR3 is TGTGCCAGCAGTTCCCAGGGGGGACCCGGGGAGCTGTTTTTT.

The V call is TRBV20-1, the J call TRBJ2-7; D not resolved. Trimming removed 3 bases at V and 2 bases at J, with 5 bases between. Germline V gene data show CDR1 as DFQATT and CDR2 as SNEGSKA (reference sequence). The CDR3 extends over 11 amino acids. The CDR3 is CSASDAYEQYF. The DNA of the CDR3 is TGCAGTGCTAGTGACGCCTACGAGCAGTACTTC.

The chain recombines TRBV28 with TRBJ2-7; no definite D call. The CDR3 spans 14 residues. The germline V gene has CDR1 MDHEN and CDR2 SYDVKM. Trimming stripped 4 bases from V and 4 bases from J, with 14 bases between. Written as DNA, the CDR3 is TGTGCCAGCAGTTACGTAACCGGCTGGTACGAGCAGTACTTC. Its translation: CASSYVTGWYEQYF.

The rearrangement uses TRBV4-1 and TRBJ2-1; possibly TRBD1 or TRBD2 for D (5 bases each). Trimming stripped 3 bases from V and 8 bases from J, with 23 bases between. The germline V gene encodes CDR1 MGHRA and CDR2 YSYEKL. The CDR3 is 17 amino acids. CDR3 nucleotides: TGCGCCAGCAGCCAGGGAAACCGGGACCCGGGATTGGATGAGCAGTTCTTC. It codes for CASSQGNRDPGLDEQFF.

This clone was seen more than once but under ten times. V is TRBV19 and J is TRBJ1-5; D is undetermined. Trimming stripped 9 bases from V and 6 bases from J, with 12 bases between. The CDR3 length is 12 residues. The germline CDR1 and CDR2 sequences are LNHDA and SQIVND (reference sequence). The CDR3 loop reads CASTLFGQPQHF. CDR3 bases: TGTGCCAGCACCCTTTTTGGTCAGCCCCAGCATTTT.

In its sample, this clone was seen a few times. The chain is built from TRBV7-2 and TRBJ2-7, with 7 bases matching TRBD2. Trimming took 2 bases from V and 1 from J; bases not matched to a gene: 11. CDR1 and CDR2 from the germline V gene are SGHTA and FQGNSA. The CDR3 runs to 17 residues. The CDR3 DNA reads as TGTGCCAGCAGCTTACGAGCGGGTGGCGGGAGTTCCTACGAGCAGTACTTC. Amino acids: CASSLRAGGGSSYEQYF.